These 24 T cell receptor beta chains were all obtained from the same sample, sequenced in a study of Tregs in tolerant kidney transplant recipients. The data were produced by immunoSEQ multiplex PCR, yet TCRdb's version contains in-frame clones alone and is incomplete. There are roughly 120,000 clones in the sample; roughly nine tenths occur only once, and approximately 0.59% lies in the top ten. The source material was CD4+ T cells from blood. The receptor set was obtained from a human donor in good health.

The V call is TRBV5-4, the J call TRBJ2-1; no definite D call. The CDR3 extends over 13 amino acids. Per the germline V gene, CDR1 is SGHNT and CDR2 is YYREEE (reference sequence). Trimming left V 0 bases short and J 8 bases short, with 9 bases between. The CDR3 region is CASSLGQNDEQFF. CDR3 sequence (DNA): TGTGCCAGCAGCTTGGGGCAGAACGATGAGCAGTTCTTC. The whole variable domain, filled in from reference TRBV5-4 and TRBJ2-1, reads ETGVTQSPTHLIKTRGQQVTLRCSSQSGHNTVSWYQQALGQGPQFIFQYYREEENGRGNFPPRFSGLQFPNYSSELNVNALELDDSALYLCASSLGQNDEQFFGPGTRLTVL.

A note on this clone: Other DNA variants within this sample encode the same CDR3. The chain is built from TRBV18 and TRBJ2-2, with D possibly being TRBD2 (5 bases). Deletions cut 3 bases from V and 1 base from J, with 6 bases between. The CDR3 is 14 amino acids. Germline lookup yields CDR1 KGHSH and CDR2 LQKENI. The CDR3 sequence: CASSPRENTGELFF. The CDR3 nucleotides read TGTGCCAGCTCACCTCGGGAGAACACCGGGGAGCTGTTTTTT.

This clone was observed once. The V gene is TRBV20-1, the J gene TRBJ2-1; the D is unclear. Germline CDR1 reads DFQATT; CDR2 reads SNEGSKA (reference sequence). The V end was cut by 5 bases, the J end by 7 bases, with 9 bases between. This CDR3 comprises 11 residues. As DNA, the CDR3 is TGCAGTGCTTATAGAGTTAATGAGCAGTTCTTC. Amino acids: CSAYRVNEQFF.

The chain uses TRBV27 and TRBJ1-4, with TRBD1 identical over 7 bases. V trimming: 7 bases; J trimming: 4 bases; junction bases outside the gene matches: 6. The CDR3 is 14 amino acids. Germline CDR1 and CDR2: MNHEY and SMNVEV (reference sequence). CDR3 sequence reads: CASNRGSLNEKLFF. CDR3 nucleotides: TGTGCCAGCAACAGGGGTTCCCTTAATGAAAAACTGTTTTTT.

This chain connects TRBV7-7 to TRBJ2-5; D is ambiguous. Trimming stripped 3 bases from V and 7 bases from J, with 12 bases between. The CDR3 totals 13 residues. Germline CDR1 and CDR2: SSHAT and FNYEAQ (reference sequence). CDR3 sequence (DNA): TGTGCCAGCAGCTTCGACCCTCCGGGGACCCAGTACTTC. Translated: CASSFDPPGTQYF.

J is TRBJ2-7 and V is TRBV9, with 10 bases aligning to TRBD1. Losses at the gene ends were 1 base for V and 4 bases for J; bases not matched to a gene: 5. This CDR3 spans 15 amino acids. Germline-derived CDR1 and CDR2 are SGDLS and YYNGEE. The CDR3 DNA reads TGTGCCAGCAGCGTAAGACGGACAGGGGGGTACGAGCAGTACTTC. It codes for CASSVRRTGGYEQYF.

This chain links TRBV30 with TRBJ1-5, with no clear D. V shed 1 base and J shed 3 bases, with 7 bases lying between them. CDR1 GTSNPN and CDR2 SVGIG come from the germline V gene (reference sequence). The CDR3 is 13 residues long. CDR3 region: CAWSGGYNQPQHF. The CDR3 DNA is TGTGCCTGGAGTGGGGGATACAATCAGCCCCAGCATTTT.

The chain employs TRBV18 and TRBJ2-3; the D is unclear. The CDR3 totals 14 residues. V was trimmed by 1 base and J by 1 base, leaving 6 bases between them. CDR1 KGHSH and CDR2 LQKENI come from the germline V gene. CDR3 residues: CASSPRIGTDTQYF. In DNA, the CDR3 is TGTGCCAGCTCACCACGGATCGGCACAGATACGCAGTATTTT.

CDR3 region: CASSQGFLRDTQYF. The CDR3, as DNA: TGCGCCAGCAGCCAGGGGTTCCTAAGAGATACGCAGTATTTT. This chain joins TRBV4-1 and TRBJ2-3, with D uncertain. The CDR3 is made up of 14 amino acids. Germline CDR1 MGHRA, CDR2 YSYEKL. Between the trimmed V and J ends, which lost 3 bases and 5 bases, there was a span of 12 bases.

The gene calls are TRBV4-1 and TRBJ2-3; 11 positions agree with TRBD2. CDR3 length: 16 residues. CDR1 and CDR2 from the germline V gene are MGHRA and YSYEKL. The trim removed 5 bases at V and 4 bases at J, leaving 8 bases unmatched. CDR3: CASSSGLAGGADTQYF. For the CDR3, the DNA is TGCGCCAGCAGCAGCGGTCTAGCGGGAGGAGCAGATACGCAGTATTTT.

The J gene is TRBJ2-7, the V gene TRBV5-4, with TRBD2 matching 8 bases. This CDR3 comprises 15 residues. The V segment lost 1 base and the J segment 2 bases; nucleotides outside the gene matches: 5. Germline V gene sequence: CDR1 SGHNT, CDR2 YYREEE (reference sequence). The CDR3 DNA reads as TGTGCCAGCAGCTTGAACGGGAGGGTCGCCTACGAGCAGTACTTC. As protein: CASSLNGRVAYEQYF. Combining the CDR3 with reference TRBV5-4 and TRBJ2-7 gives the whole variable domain ETGVTQSPTHLIKTRGQQVTLRCSSQSGHNTVSWYQQALGQGPQFIFQYYREEENGRGNFPPRFSGLQFPNYSSELNVNALELDDSALYLCASSLNGRVAYEQYFGPGTRLTVT.

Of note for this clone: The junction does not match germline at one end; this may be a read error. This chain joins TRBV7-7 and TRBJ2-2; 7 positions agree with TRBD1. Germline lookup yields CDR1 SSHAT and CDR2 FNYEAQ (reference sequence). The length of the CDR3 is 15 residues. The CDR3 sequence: CASSRTGDPTGELFF. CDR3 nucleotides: TGTGCTAGCAGCCGAACAGGGGACCCCACCGGGGAGCTGTTTTTT.

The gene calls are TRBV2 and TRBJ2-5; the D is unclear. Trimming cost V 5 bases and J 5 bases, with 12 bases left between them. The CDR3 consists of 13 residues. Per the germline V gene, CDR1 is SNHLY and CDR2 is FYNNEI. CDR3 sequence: CASSKSPQETQYF. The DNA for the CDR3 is TGTGCCAGCAGTAAGTCGCCTCAGGAGACCCAGTACTTC.

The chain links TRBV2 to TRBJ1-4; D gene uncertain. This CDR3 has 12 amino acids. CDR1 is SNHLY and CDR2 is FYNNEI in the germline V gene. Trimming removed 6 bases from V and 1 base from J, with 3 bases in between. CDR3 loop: CASSITNEKLFF. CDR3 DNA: TGTGCCAGCAGCATAACTAATGAAAAACTGTTTTTT.

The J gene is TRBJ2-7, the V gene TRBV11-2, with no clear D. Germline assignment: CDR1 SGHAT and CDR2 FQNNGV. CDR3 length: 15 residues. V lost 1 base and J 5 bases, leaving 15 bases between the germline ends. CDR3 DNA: TGTGCCAGCAGCTTAGGCACTTTGGACGGCCACGAGCAGTACTTC. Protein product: CASSLGTLDGHEQYF. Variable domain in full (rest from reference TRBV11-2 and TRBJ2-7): EAGVAQSPRYKIIEKRQSVAFWCNPISGHATLYWYQQILGQGPKLLIQFQNNGVVDDSQLPKDRFSAERLKGVDSTLKIQPAKLEDSAVYLCASSLGTLDGHEQYFGPGTRLTVT.

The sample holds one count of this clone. The CDR3 is CASTGQSNTEAFF. CDR3 sequence (DNA): TGTGCCAGCACGGGACAGTCAAACACTGAAGCTTTCTTT. This rearrangement joins TRBV18 to TRBJ1-1, with 7 nucleotides matching TRBD1. The CDR3 is 13 amino acids. The germline V gene encodes CDR1 KGHSH and CDR2 LQKENI. Trimming removed 8 bases from V and 2 bases from J; junction bases left unmatched: 5. The entire variable domain, with the rest obtained from reference TRBV18 and TRBJ1-1, is as follows: NAGVMQNPRHLVRRRGQEARLRCSPMKGHSHVYWYRQLPEEGLKFMVYLQKENIIDESGMPKERFSAEFPKEGPSILRIQQVVRGDSAAYFCASTGQSNTEAFFGQGTRLTVV.

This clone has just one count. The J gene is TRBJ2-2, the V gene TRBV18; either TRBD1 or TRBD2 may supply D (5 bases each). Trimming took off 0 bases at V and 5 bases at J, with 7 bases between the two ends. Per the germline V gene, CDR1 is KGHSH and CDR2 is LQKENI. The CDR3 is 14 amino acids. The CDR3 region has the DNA TGTGCCAGCTCACCACCGAGGGGAACCGGGGAGCTGTTTTTT. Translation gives CASSPPRGTGELFF.

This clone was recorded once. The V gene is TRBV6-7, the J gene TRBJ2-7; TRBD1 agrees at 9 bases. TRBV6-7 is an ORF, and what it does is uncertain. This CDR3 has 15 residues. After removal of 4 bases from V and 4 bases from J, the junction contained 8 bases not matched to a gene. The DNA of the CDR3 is TGTGCCAGCAGTTTTACACCACAGGGGGCTTACGAGCAGTACTTC. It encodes CASSFTPQGAYEQYF.

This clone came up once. The CDR3 protein is CASSELAGYNTGELFF. As DNA, the CDR3 is TGTGCCAGCAGCGAACTAGCGGGTTATAACACCGGGGAGCTGTTTTTT. This chain joins TRBV6-1 and TRBJ2-2, with 9 bases aligning to TRBD2. This CDR3 has 16 residues. Germline V gene lookup returns CDR1 MNHNS and CDR2 SASEGT. V dropped 6 bases and J dropped 2; count of bases not matched to a gene: 7.

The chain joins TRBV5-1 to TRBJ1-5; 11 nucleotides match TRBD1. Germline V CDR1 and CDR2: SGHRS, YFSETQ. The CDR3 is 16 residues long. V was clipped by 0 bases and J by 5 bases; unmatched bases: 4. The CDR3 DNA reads TGCGCCAGCAGCTTGGACGGACAGGGGGCTTATCAGCCCCAGCATTTT. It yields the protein CASSLDGQGAYQPQHF.

CDR3 loop: CASSSVNGYQPQHF. The CDR3 region has the DNA TGTGCCAGCAGTTCCGTAAACGGGTATCAGCCCCAGCATTTT. The genes are TRBV6-5 and TRBJ1-5; D remains unclear. CDR1 and CDR2 from the germline V gene are MNHEY and SVGAGI. The CDR3 totals 14 residues. Trimming pared 4 bases from V and 5 bases from J, leaving 12 bases between.

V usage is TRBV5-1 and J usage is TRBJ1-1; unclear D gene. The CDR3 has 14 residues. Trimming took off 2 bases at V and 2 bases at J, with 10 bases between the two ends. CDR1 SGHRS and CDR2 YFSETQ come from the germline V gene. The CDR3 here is CASSFLEVNTEAFF. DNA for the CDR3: TGCGCCAGCAGCTTCCTGGAGGTTAACACTGAAGCTTTCTTT.

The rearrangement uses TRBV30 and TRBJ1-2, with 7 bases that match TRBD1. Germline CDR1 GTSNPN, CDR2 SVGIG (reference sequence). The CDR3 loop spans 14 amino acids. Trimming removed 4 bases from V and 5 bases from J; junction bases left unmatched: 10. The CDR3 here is CAWTLGQPRYGYTF. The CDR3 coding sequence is TGTGCCTGGACCCTGGGACAGCCTAGATATGGCTACACCTTC. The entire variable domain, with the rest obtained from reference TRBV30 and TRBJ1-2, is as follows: SQTIHQWPATLVQPVGSPLSLECTVEGTSNPNLYWYRQAAGRGLQLLFYSVGIGQISSEVPQNLSASRPQDRQFILSSKKLLLSDSGFYLCAWTLGQPRYGYTFGSGTRLTVV.

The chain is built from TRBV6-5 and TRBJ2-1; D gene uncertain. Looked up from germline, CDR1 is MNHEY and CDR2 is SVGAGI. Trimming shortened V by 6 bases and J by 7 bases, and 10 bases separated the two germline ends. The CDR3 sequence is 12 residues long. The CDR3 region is CASSNTRNEQFF. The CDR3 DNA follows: TGTGCCAGCAGCAACACCCGGAATGAGCAGTTCTTC.